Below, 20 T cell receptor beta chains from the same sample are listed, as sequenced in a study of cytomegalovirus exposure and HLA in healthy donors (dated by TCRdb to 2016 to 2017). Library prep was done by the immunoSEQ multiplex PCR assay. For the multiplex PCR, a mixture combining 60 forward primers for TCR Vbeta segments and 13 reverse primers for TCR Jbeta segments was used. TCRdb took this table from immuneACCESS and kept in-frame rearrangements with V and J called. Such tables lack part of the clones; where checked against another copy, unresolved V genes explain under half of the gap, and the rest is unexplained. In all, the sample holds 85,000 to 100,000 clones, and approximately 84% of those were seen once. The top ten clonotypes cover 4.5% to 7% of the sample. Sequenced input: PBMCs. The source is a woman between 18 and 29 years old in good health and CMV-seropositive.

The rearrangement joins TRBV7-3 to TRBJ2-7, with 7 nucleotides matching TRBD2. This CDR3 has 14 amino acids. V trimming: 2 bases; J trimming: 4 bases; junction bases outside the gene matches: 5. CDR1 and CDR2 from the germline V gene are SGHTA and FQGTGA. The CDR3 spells CASSLGGDRYEQYF. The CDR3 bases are TGTGCCAGCAGCTTAGGGGGGGATAGGTACGAGCAGTACTTC.

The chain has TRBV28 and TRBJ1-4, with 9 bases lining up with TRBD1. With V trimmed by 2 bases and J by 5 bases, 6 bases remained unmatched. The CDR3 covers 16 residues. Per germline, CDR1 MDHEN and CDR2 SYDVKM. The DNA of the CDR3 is TGTGCCAGCAGTTTAGTCACAGGGGGCAAAAATGAAAAACTGTTTTTT. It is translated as CASSLVTGGKNEKLFF.

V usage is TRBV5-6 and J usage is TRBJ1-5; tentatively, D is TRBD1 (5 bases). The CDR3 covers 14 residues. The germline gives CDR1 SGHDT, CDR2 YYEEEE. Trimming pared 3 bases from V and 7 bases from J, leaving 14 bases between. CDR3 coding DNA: TGTGCCAGCAGCTCCGGGATGGGGGGGCAGCCCCAGCATTTT. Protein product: CASSSGMGGQPQHF.

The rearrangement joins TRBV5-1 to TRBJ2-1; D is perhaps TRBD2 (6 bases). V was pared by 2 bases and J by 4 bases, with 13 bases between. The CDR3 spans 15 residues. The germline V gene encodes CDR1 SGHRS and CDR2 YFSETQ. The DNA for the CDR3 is TGCGCCAGCAGCTTTGGTAGCGGCGGATACAATGAGCAGTTCTTC. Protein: CASSFGSGGYNEQFF.

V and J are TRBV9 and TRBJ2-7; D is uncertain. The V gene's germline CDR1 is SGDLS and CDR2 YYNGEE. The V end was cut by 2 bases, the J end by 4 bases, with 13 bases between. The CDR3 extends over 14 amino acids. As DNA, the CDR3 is TGTGCCAGCAGCGTGGGCCATGAGTGGTACGAGCAGTACTTC. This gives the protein CASSVGHEWYEQYF.

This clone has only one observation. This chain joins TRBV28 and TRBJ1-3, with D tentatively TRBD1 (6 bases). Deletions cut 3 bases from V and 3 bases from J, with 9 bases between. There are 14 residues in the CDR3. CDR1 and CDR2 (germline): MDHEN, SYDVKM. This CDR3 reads CASSLGALGNTIYF. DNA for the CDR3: TGTGCCAGCAGTTTGGGGGCGCTTGGAAACACCATATATTTT.

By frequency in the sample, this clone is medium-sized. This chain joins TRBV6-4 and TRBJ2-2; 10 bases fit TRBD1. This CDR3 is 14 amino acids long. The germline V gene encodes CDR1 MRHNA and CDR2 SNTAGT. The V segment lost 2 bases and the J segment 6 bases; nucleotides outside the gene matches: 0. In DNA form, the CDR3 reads TGTGCCAGCAGTGACGGACAGGGGGCCGGGGAGCTGTTTTTT. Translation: CASSDGQGAGELFF.

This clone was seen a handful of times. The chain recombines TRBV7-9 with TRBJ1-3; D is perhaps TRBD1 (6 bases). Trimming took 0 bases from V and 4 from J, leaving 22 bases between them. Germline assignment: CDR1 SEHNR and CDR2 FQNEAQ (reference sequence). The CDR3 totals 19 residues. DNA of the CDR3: TGTGCCAGCAGCTTAGCGGTCAATGTATGGGGGCGTTCGGGAAACACCATATATTTT. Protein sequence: CASSLAVNVWGRSGNTIYF.

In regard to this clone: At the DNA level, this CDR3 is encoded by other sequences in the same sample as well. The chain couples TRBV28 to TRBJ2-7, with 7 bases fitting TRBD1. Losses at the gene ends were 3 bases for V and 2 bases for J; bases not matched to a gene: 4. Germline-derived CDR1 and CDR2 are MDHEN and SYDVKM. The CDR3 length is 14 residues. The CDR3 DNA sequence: TGTGCCAGCAGTTTGAGGACAGGTCCCTACGAGCAGTACTTC. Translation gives CASSLRTGPYEQYF.

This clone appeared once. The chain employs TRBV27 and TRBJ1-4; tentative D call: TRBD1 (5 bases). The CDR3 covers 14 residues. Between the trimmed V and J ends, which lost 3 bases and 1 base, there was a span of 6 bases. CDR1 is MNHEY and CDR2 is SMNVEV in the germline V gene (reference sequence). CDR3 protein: CASSFDRTNEKLFF. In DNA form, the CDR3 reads TGTGCCAGCAGTTTCGACAGAACTAATGAAAAACTGTTTTTT. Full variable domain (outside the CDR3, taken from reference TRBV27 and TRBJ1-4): EAQVTQNPRYLITVTGKKLTVTCSQNMNHEYMSWYRQDPGLGLRQIYYSMNVEVTDKGDVPEGYKVSRKEKRNFPLILESPSPNQTSLYFCASSFDRTNEKLFFGSGTQLSVL.

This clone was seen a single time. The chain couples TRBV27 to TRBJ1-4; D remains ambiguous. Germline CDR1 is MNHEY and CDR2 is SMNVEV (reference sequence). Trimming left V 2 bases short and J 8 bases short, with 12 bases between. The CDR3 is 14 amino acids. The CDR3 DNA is TGTGCCAGCAGTTTAAGGTGGAGCGACGAAAAACTGTTTTTT. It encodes CASSLRWSDEKLFF. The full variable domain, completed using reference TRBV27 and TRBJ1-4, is EAQVTQNPRYLITVTGKKLTVTCSQNMNHEYMSWYRQDPGLGLRQIYYSMNVEVTDKGDVPEGYKVSRKEKRNFPLILESPSPNQTSLYFCASSLRWSDEKLFFGSGTQLSVL.

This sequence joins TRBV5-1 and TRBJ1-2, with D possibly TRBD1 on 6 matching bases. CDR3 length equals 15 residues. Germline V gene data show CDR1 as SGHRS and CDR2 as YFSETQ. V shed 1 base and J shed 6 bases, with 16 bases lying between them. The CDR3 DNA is TGCGCCAGCAGCTTGTACTTCCCAGGGGCGCATGGCTACACCTTC. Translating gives CASSLYFPGAHGYTF.

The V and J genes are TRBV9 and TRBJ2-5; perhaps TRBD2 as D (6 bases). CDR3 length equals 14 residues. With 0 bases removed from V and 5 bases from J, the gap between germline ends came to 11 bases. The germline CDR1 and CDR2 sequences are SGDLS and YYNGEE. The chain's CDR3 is CASSVEGGRETQYF. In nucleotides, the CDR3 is TGTGCCAGCAGCGTAGAGGGTGGGAGGGAGACCCAGTACTTC.

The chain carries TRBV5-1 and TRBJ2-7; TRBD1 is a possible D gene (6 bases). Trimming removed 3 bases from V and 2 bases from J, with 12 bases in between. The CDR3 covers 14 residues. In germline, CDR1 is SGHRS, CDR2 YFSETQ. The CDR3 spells CASSSRDIAYEQYF. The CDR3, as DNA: TGCGCCAGCAGCTCACGGGACATAGCCTACGAGCAGTACTTC.

The DNA for the CDR3 is TGCGCCAGCAGCGACAGGGCTTGGGTAGGTAGCAATCAGCCCCAGCATTTT. Protein product: CASSDRAWVGSNQPQHF. The rearrangement links TRBV10-2 to TRBJ1-5, with 7 bases matching TRBD1. The CDR3 runs to 17 residues. Germline V gene data show CDR1 as WSHSY and CDR2 as SAAADI. V trimming: 6 bases; J trimming: 0 bases; junction bases outside the gene matches: 11.

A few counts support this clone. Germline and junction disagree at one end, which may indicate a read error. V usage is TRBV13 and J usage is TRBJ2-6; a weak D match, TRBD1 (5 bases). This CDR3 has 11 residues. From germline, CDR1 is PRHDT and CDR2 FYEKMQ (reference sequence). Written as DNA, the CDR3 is TGTGCCAGCAGCTTGGGGCAGGGTGCGGCTTTC. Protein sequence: CASSLGQGAAF.

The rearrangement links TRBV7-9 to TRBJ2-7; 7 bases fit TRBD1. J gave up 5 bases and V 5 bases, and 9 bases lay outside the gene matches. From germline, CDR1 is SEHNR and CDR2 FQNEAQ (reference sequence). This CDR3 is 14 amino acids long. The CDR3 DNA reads TGTGCCAGCAGCGCACAGGGGTTAGTTAACGAGCAGTACTTC. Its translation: CASSAQGLVNEQYF.

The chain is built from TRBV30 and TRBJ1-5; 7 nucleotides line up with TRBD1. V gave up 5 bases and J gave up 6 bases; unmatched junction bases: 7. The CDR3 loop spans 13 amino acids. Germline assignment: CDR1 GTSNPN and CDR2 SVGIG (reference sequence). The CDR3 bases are TGTGCCTGGGCCGGGACAGCAGGTCAGCCCCAGCATTTT. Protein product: CAWAGTAGQPQHF. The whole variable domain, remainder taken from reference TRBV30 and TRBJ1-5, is SQTIHQWPATLVQPVGSPLSLECTVEGTSNPNLYWYRQAAGRGLQLLFYSVGIGQISSEVPQNLSASRPQDRQFILSSKKLLLSDSGFYLCAWAGTAGQPQHFGDGTRLSIL.

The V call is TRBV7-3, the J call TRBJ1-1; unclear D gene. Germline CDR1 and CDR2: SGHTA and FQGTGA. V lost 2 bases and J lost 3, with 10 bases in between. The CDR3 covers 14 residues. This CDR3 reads CASSLVGSDTEAFF. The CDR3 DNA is TGTGCCAGCAGCTTAGTCGGTTCCGACACTGAAGCTTTCTTT. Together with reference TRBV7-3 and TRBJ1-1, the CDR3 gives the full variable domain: GAGVSQTPSNKVTEKGKYVELRCDPISGHTALYWYRQSLGQGPEFLIYFQGTGAADDSGLPNDRFFAVRPEGSVSTLKIQRTERGDSAVYLCASSLVGSDTEAFFGQGTRLTVV.

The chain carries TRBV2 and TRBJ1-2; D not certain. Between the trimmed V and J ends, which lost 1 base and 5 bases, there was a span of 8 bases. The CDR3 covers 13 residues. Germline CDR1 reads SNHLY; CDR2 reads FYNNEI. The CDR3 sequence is CASSEGAGYGYTF. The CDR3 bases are TGTGCCAGCAGTGAAGGGGCAGGTTATGGCTACACCTTC.